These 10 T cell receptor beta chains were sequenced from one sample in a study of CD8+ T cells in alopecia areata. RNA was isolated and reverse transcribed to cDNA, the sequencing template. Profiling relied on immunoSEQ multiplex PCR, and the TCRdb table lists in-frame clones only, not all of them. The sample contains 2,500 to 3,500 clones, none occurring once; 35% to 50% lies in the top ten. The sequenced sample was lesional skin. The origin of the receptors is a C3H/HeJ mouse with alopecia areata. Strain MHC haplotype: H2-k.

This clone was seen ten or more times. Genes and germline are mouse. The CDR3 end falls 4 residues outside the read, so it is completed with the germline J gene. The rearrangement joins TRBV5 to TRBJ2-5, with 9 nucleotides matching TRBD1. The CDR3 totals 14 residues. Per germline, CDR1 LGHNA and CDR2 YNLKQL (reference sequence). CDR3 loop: CASSQGDREDTQYF. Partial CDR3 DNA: TGTGCCAGCAGCCAAGGGGACAGGGAAGAC.

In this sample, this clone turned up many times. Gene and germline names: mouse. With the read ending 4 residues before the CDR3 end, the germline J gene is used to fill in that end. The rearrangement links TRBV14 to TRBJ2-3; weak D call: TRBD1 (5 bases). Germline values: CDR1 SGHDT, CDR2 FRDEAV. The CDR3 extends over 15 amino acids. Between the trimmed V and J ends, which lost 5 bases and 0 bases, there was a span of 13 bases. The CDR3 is CASSPPGISAETLYF. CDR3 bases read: TGTGCCAGCAGCCCCCCAGGGATTAGTGCAGAA.

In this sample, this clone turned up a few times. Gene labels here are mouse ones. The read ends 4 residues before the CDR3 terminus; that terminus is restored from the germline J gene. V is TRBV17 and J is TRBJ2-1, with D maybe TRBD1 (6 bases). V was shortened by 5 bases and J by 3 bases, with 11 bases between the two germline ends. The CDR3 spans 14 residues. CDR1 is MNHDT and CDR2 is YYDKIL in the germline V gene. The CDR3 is CASSSRGSYAEQFF. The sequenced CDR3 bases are TGTGCTAGCAGTTCGAGGGGGAGCTATGCT.

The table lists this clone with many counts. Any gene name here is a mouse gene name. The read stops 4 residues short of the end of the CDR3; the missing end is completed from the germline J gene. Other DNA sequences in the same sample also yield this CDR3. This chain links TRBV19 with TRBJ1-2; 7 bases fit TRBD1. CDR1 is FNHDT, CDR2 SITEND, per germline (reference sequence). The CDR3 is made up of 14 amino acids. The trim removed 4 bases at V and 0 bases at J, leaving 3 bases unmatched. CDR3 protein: CASSRDRSNSDYTF. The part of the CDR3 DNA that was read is TGTGCCAGCAGTCGGGACAGATCAAACTCC. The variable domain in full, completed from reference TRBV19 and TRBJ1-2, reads GGIITQTPKFLIGQEGQKLTLKCQQNFNHDTMYWYRQDSGKGLRLIYYSITENDLQKGDLSEGYDASREKKSSFSLTVTSAQKNEMAVFLCASSRDRSNSDYTFGSGTRLLVI.

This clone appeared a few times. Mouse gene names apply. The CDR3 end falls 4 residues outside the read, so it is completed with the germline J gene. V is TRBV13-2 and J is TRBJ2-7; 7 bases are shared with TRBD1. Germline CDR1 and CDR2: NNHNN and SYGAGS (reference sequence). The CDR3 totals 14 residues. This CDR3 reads CASGGDREHYEQYF. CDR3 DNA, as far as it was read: TGTGCCAGCGGGGGAGACAGGGAACATTAT.

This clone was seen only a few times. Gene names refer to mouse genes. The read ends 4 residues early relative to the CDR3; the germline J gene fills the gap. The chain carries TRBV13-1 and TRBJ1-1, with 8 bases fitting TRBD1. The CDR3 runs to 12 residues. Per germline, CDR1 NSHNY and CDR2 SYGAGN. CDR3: CASSVTGGEVFF. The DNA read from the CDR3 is TGTGCCAGCAGTGTTACAGGGGGA.

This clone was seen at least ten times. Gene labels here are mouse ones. The covered CDR3 bases are TGTGCCAGCAGGGACTGGGGGCTAAACTATGCT. Its protein product is CASRDWGLNYA. The full CDR3 sequence reads CASRDWGLNYAEQFF. The chain combines TRBV13-3 with TRBJ2-1; 10 bases fit TRBD2. The read terminates 4 residues before the CDR3 end, so the remaining end is supplied by the germline J gene. This CDR3 is 15 amino acids long. Germline CDR1 NNHDY, CDR2 SYVADS. J was trimmed by 1 base and V by 5 bases; bases with no gene match: 3.

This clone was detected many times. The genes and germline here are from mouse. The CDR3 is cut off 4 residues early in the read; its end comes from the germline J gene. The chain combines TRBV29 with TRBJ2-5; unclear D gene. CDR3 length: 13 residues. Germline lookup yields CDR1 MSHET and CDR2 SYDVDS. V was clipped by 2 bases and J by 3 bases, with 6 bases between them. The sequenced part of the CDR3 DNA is TGTGCTAGCAGTTTAAGTCAACAAGAC. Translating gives CASSLSQQD. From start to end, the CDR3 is CASSLSQQDTQYF.

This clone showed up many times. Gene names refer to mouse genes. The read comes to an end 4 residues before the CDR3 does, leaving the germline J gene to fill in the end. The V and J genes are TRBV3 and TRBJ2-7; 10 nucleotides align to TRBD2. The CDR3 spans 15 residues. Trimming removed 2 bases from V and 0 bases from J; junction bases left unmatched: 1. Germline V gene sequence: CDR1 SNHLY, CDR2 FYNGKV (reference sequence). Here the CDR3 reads CASSLLGGRSYEQYF. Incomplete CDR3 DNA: TGTGCCAGCAGCTTACTGGGGGGGCGCTCCTAT.

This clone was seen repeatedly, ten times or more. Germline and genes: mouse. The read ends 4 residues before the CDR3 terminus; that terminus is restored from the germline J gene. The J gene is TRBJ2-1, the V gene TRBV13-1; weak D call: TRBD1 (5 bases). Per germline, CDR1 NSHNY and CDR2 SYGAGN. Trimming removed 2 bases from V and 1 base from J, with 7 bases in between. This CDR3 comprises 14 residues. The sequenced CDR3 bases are TGTGCCAGCAGTGACGGACAAAACTATGCT. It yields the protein CASSDGQNYA. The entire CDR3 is CASSDGQNYAEQFF.